A single sample is the source of the 22 T cell receptor beta chains below, sequenced in a study of tumor-infiltrating lymphocytes in primary liver carcinoma. Germline DNA was also extracted, and blood RNA derived from unsorted whole blood. TCR beta cDNA was prepared out of around 460 ng total RNA by means of a constant-region primer. Investigators got TCR beta libraries out of three nested multiplex PCR rounds, done with slightly modified ARM-PCR. Use of TRBV1-TRBV30 forward primers with a C-beta reverse primer characterized the first two PCR rounds, which lasted around 9 cycles each. In TCRdb, the multiplex PCR reads were re-called with MiXCR into one record per CDR3 protein. In the table there are hundreds of thousands of distinct CDR3 sequences, over 55% of which are singletons. Sequencing used peripheral blood. These receptor sequences come from a man in his forties with primary liver carcinoma and hepatitis B virus infection.

In the case of this clonotype: Its ends do not fully match the called genes, so a read error is possible. The gene calls are TRBV6-2 or TRBV6-3 and TRBJ2-2; TRBD2 aligns across 12 bases. Germline V lookup: CDR1 MNHEY, CDR2 SVGEGT. The CDR3 has 20 amino acids. The CDR3: CAGRPSSGRAVLDGTGELFF. The CDR3 nucleotides are TGTGCCGGCAGACCATCTAGCGGGAGGGCCGTATTAGATGGCACCGGGGAGCTGTTTTTT.

About this clonotype: Its ends do not fully match the called genes, so a read error is possible. The chain joins TRBV4-3 to TRBJ2-7; 10 nucleotides agree with TRBD1. The CDR3 is 15 residues long. Germline CDR1 LGHNA, CDR2 YSLEER. CDR3 region: CANSPGTGETYEQYF. The CDR3 nucleotides are TGCGCCAACAGCCCGGGGACAGGGGAAACCTACGAACAGTACTTC.

For this clonotype: Relative to the germline gene, one junction end is altered; a read error may explain this. This sequence joins TRBV11-1 and TRBJ2-1; D perhaps matches TRBD2 (5 bases). CDR3 length: 15 amino acids. Germline V CDR1 and CDR2: SGHAT, FQDESV (reference sequence). The DNA of the CDR3 is TGTGGCAGCAGCAACTCTAGCTCATCCTTCAATGAGCAGTTCTTC. Its translation is CGSSNSSSSFNEQFF.

The V and J genes are TRBV5-1 and TRBJ1-1, with TRBD1 matching 8 bases. V was clipped by 4 bases and J by 6 bases; unmatched bases: 5. Germline V gives CDR1 SGHRS, CDR2 YFSETQ. The CDR3 contains 13 residues. The CDR3 is CASSTRQGSEAFF. CDR3 DNA sequence: TGCGCCAGCAGCACCCGACAGGGGTCTGAAGCTTTCTTT.

At least ten counts were recorded for this clonotype. The CDR3 nucleotides read TGTGCCAGCAGTTTAACCCCCCAGCGACTGTCGGGAGCCCTGCACGAGCAGTACTTC. It is translated as CASSLTPQRLSGALHEQYF. The rearrangement uses TRBV12-3 or TRBV12-4 and TRBJ2-7; possible D gene TRBD2, 6 bases. The CDR3 contains 19 residues. The ends were cut back, 2 bases at V and 5 bases at J, with 28 bases in the middle.

This chain joins TRBV12-5 and TRBJ2-1, with TRBD1 matching 8 bases. Germline values: CDR1 LGHNT, CDR2 FRNRAP. V lost 7 bases and J lost 6; bases outside the gene matches: 5. CDR3 length: 13 amino acids. For the CDR3, the DNA is TGTGCTAGTGCTCGGGACAGGATCAATGAGCAGTTCTTC. Its protein product is CASARDRINEQFF.

As regards this clonotype: At one of its ends the junction is not consistent with the germline gene, which may arise from a read error. CDR3 DNA sequence: TGCGCCAGCAGTTACTCCGGCAGGACCTCTAACACAGATACGCAGTATTTT. Protein product: CASSYSGRTSNTDTQYF. The gene calls are TRBV6-5 and TRBJ2-3; D unclear. Germline V gene sequence: CDR1 MNHEY, CDR2 SVGAGI. The CDR3 extends over 17 amino acids.

This rearrangement joins TRBV29-1 to TRBJ2-1; 10 bases line up with TRBD2. The V gene's germline CDR1 is SQVTM and CDR2 ANQGSEA. The CDR3 is 12 amino acids. With 8 bases clipped from V and 10 bases from J, the junction kept 8 bases outside the gene matches. The CDR3 nucleotides are TGCAGCACATGGACTAGCGGACTCGAGCAGTTCTTC. Translating it yields CSTWTSGLEQFF.

This clonotype was seen just once. Mismatch with germline at one junction end may stem from a read error. This chain links TRBV5-1 with TRBJ2-7, with D possibly being TRBD1 or TRBD2 (6 bases each). Per the germline V gene, CDR1 is SGHRS and CDR2 is YFSETQ. This CDR3 has 14 residues. The CDR3 here is CDSSRTGGPYEQYF. The CDR3 DNA is TGCGACAGCAGCCGAACCGGGGGCCCTTACGAGCAGTACTTC.

About this clonotype: This CDR3 is missing its conserved last phenylalanine or tryptophan, likely due to a read error. The limits of the CDR3 on the DNA are not certain, so only TCRdb's listed CDR3 is given. The rearrangement uses TRBV11-1 and TRBJ1-1; the table's D call of TRBD1 was not tested on the DNA. Germline-derived CDR1 and CDR2 are SGHAT and FQDESV (reference sequence). Ends included, the CDR3 has 14 residues. The CDR3 loop is CASSNGPRRDEALL.

In the case of this clonotype: A junction boundary mismatches the germline segment, possibly from a read error. V is TRBV6-1 and J is TRBJ2-1, with unresolved D. Germline-derived CDR1 and CDR2 are MNHNS and SASEGT. The length of the CDR3 is 16 residues. DNA for the CDR3: TGTGCTAGCAGCTTACGGGCCCCCGTGGGGTACAATGAGCAGTTCTTC. This sequence encodes CASSLRAPVGYNEQFF.

In the case of this clonotype: A much more abundant neighbour one base away suggests this may be a read error. CDR3 protein: CASSADWNQSQHF. The DNA for the CDR3 is TGTGCCAGCAGCGCGGACTGGAATCAGTCCCAGCATTTT. The chain has TRBV5-5 and TRBJ1-5; no reliable D call. The germline V gene has CDR1 SGHKS and CDR2 YYEKEE (reference sequence). CDR3 length: 13 amino acids.

As concerns this clonotype: A read error may explain this, as a much larger clone is one base away. The chain recombines TRBV6-5 with TRBJ1-6; the match to TRBD1 covers 7 bases. CDR1 is MNHEY, CDR2 SVGAGI, per germline. The CDR3 runs 16 residues. CDR3 nucleotide sequence: TGTGCCTGCAGGAAGGACAGGCTCAGTCCCTATTCACCCCTCCACTTT. It translates to CACRKDRLSPYSPLHF.

Of note for this clonotype: One end of the junction does not line up with germline, which may come from a read error. The V gene is TRBV29-1, the J gene TRBJ2-7; D may be TRBD2 (6 bases). This CDR3 spans 13 amino acids. Germline assignment: CDR1 SQVTM and CDR2 ANQGSEA. The CDR3 sequence: CSGTDGSFYEQCF. The CDR3 region has the DNA TGCAGCGGGACTGACGGGAGCTTCTACGAGCAGTGCTTC.

Ten or more counts support this clonotype. V and J are TRBV12-3 or TRBV12-4 and TRBJ1-1; possible D gene TRBD1, 6 bases. This CDR3 is built from 15 residues. V lost 1 base and J lost 1, with 10 bases in between. CDR3 amino acids: CASSLEPGQNTEAFF. DNA for the CDR3: TGTGCCAGCAGTTTAGAACCGGGACAGAACACTGAAGCTTTCTTT.

This clonotype was found once. Given a much more abundant clone one base away, this may be a read error. V usage is TRBV6-2 or TRBV6-3 and J usage is TRBJ2-7; TRBD2 might be the D (6 bases). V dropped 5 bases and J dropped 6 bases, with 11 bases sitting between them. CDR3 size: 12 residues. Germline CDR1 and CDR2: MNHEY and SVGEGT. Here the CDR3 DNA reads TGTGCCAGCAGTATCGGGACTCGCGAGCAGTACTTC. It codes for CASSIGTREQYF.

Notes on this clonotype: The CDR3 does not close with the conserved phenylalanine or tryptophan, likely indicating a read error. The CDR3 is CARGGAGWTRDTQYL. The CDR3 DNA sequence: TGTGCCAGAGGGGGAGCGGGATGGACCAGGGATACGCAGTATTTA. The chain has TRBV2 and TRBJ2-3; D may be TRBD2 (7 bases). CDR1 and CDR2 (germline): SNHLY, FYNNEI. The V gene lost 9 bases and the J gene lost 6 bases, with 22 bases spanning the gap. The CDR3 runs 15 residues.

To note about this clonotype: Compared with germline, one end of the junction differs, possibly owing to a read error. J is TRBJ2-3 and V is TRBV11-1; 7 bases map to TRBD1. From germline, CDR1 is SGHAT and CDR2 FQDESV (reference sequence). The CDR3 consists of 15 residues. CDR3 nucleotide sequence: TGTGCCATCAACCAGGGGGTTGGGGGCACAGATACGCAATATTTT. Its translation: CAINQGVGGTDTQYF.

This clonotype was detected ten times or more. The CDR3 region is CASSSRTGTDTQYF. In DNA, the CDR3 is TGTGCCAGCAGCTCGAGGACAGGCACAGATACGCAGTATTTT. The rearrangement joins TRBV5-5 to TRBJ2-3; the D gene is possibly TRBD1 (6 bases). The V gene lost 3 bases and the J gene lost 1 base, with 9 bases spanning the gap. Germline CDR1 reads SGHKS; CDR2 reads YYEKEE (reference sequence). This CDR3 spans 14 amino acids.

This clonotype was counted only a few times. This rearrangement joins TRBV24-1 to TRBJ2-5, with a weak D call TRBD2 (5 bases). The CDR3 is made up of 15 amino acids. V lost 4 bases and J 1 base, leaving 12 bases between the germline ends. CDR1 and CDR2 (germline): KGHDR, SFDVKD. The CDR3 nucleotides are TGTGCCACCAGTGACCCCGCGGAGGCCCAAGAGACCCAGTACTTC. It translates to CATSDPAEAQETQYF.

In this sample, this clonotype turned up once. This chain connects TRBV4-2 to TRBJ1-1, with 10 nucleotides matching TRBD1. Trimming at V came to 10 bases and at J to 3 bases, leaving 8 bases not matched to a gene. This CDR3 has 14 amino acids. CDR1 is LGHNA and CDR2 is YNFKEQ in the germline V gene. In nucleotides, the CDR3 is TGTGCCACGCAAATCGGGACAGGGGACACTGAAGCTTTCTTT. Its protein is CATQIGTGDTEAFF.

Comment on this clonotype: A much larger clone sits a single nucleotide away, making a read error possible. The chain links TRBV29-1 to TRBJ2-2; D is unclear. CDR1 SQVTM and CDR2 ANQGSEA come from the germline V gene. This CDR3 has 14 residues. Trimming removed 4 bases at V and 9 bases at J, with 18 bases between. The CDR3: CSVGPLASTWELFF. The DNA for the CDR3 is TGCAGCGTTGGGCCTCTCGCGTCGACCTGGGAGCTGTTTTTT.